This T cell receptor (beta chain) was observed in a study of blood T cell repertoires in COVID-19. On the study more broadly: The United States, Italy and Spain supplied acute and convalescent COVID-19 samples. T cells, B-cell-depleted T cells, or PBMCs supplied cDNA or gDNA.

Original analysis: Estimates of nucleated cell counts were drawn from the amplification of reference gene primers. Measured with immunoSEQ multiplex PCR; TCRdb has only the in-frame clones, and not every one. The V and J calls and the clone size are those of that table, but D and trimming were determined from the DNA. The sample lists about 250,000 clones; 70% to 90% were seen once. The CDR3 is 14 amino acids. V gave up 5 bases and J gave up 2 bases, with 10 bases separating them. Per the germline V gene, CDR1 is SNHLY and CDR2 is FYNNEI. This TCR was sampled from a man between 45 and 60 years old with active or convalescent COVID-19. Sequencing was done on a sample of peripheral blood. The chain couples TRBV2 to TRBJ1-5; TRBD1 is a possible D gene (6 bases). This CDR3 reads CASSTGFGNQPQHF. The CDR3 DNA sequence: TGTGCCAGCAGTACAGGGTTTGGCAATCAGCCCCAGCATTTT.